The 26 T cell receptor beta chains below were found in one sample sequenced in a study of T cell clusters in autoimmune cytopenias. One tube held mixed TRB-A and TRB-B primer pools for touch-down PCR. Following a re-call of the multiplex PCR reads, TCRdb has one entry per CDR3 protein and lacks DNA. The sample table includes approximately 10,000 distinct CDR3 sequences. Each sample's input was around 250 ng genomic DNA, 38,000 or so genome equivalents. What was sequenced was peripheral blood. Receptors originate from a human donor with an autoimmune cytopenia or autoimmune hepatitis (not recorded which).

This clonotype ranks as medium-sized in terms of frequency. V gene TRBV15 combines with J gene TRBJ2-7; the TCRdb D gene call, TRBD2, has no DNA to confirm it. The CDR3 spans 15 residues. In germline, CDR1 is LNHNV, CDR2 YYDKDF (reference sequence). The CDR3 here is CATSREAGVIDEQYF.

V gene TRBV20-1 combines with J gene TRBJ2-1. The CDR3 contains 15 residues. Germline values: CDR1 DFQATT, CDR2 SNEGSKA (reference sequence). CDR3 in amino acids: CSARETQTWYNEQFF.

This clonotype is called medium-sized (0.01 to 0.1%) based on its frequency. This chain connects TRBV29-1 to TRBJ2-5; TCRdb outputs TRBD1, but without DNA this stays unchecked. The CDR3 has 15 residues. Germline assignment: CDR1 SQVTM and CDR2 ANQGSEA. CDR3 sequence: CSVLGRTGEEETQYF.

This clonotype is deemed medium-sized by its frequency. The J gene is TRBJ1-6, the V gene TRBV19. Per the germline V gene, CDR1 is LNHDA and CDR2 is SQIVND (reference sequence). The CDR3 runs 14 residues. CDR3 amino acids: CASSITVQYSPLHF.

Its frequency marks this clonotype as medium-sized. The chain has TRBV19 and TRBJ2-2. Germline V CDR1 and CDR2: LNHDA, SQIVND (reference sequence). CDR3 length: 14 amino acids. CDR3 amino acids: CASRSGLDTGELFF.

This chain joins TRBV7-9 and TRBJ1-4; TCRdb names TRBD1, which stays unverified in the absence of DNA. The CDR3 extends over 13 amino acids. The germline V gene encodes CDR1 SEHNR and CDR2 FQNEAQ (reference sequence). The chain's CDR3 is CASSSRQGRKLFF.

This clonotype ranks as medium-sized in terms of frequency. V is TRBV19 and J is TRBJ2-7; without DNA, the TCRdb call of TRBD1 cannot be checked. CDR3 length: 14 residues. The germline V gene has CDR1 LNHDA and CDR2 SQIVND (reference sequence). The CDR3 region is CASSMGAGTYEQYF.

CDR3 residues: CASSPWGLGGNEQYF. The V call is TRBV5-6, the J call TRBJ2-7; TCRdb indicates TRBD2, and absent DNA this call remains unverified. This CDR3 has 15 amino acids. The germline V gene encodes CDR1 SGHDT and CDR2 YYEEEE. The full variable domain, with the rest looked up from reference TRBV5-6 and TRBJ2-7, is DAGVTQSPTHLIKTRGQQVTLRCSPKSGHDTVSWYQQALGQGPQFIFQYYEEEERQRGNFPDRFSGHQFPNYSSELNVNALLLGDSALYLCASSPWGLGGNEQYFGPGTRLTVT.

Judged by frequency, this clonotype is medium-sized. The chain is built from TRBV5-6 and TRBJ2-2. Germline V gives CDR1 SGHDT, CDR2 YYEEEE. This CDR3 has 12 amino acids. The CDR3 reads CASSFGNGELFF.

The chain joins TRBV7-9 to TRBJ2-3; there is no DNA to check the TCRdb D call of TRBD1. The CDR3 loop spans 15 amino acids. The germline V gene encodes CDR1 SEHNR and CDR2 FQNEAQ (reference sequence). CDR3: CASSPPTDGSDTQYF.

Judged by frequency, this clonotype is medium-sized. This sequence joins TRBV27 and TRBJ2-7; TCRdb reports TRBD2, a call that lacks DNA to check it against. CDR1 and CDR2 from the germline V gene are MNHEY and SMNVEV (reference sequence). This CDR3 has 15 residues. The CDR3 reads CASSFAGGGTYEQYF.

The rearrangement joins TRBV19 to TRBJ1-1. The CDR3 loop spans 14 amino acids. CDR1 and CDR2 from the germline V gene are LNHDA and SQIVND (reference sequence). The CDR3 reads CASSIGLEKTEAFF.

V usage is TRBV28 and J usage is TRBJ2-7; TCRdb gives TRBD1 as the D gene, but with no DNA this cannot be confirmed. This CDR3 contains 14 residues. Germline values: CDR1 MDHEN, CDR2 SYDVKM. The CDR3 region is CASSPPGQNYEQYF.

This CDR3 reads CASSDAGGRYGYTF. The chain links TRBV6-5 to TRBJ1-2. Germline V CDR1 and CDR2: MNHEY, SVGAGI. The CDR3 has 14 residues.

The rearrangement uses TRBV7-9 and TRBJ2-3; the TCRdb D gene call, TRBD2, has no DNA to confirm it. Germline CDR1 SEHNR, CDR2 FQNEAQ (reference sequence). The length of the CDR3 is 14 residues. This CDR3 is CASSPGTSIDTQYF.

This clonotype is labeled medium-sized based on frequency. The V call is TRBV19, the J call TRBJ2-2; there is no DNA to check the TCRdb D call of TRBD2. The CDR3 totals 17 residues. In germline, CDR1 is LNHDA, CDR2 SQIVND (reference sequence). CDR3 amino acids: CASSSPPSGSWTGELFF.

By frequency, this clonotype is medium-sized. The genes are TRBV6-5 and TRBJ1-6. CDR1 MNHEY and CDR2 SVGAGI come from the germline V gene. This CDR3 region has 12 residues. This CDR3 is CASRTTNSPLHF.

This clonotype is classed as medium-sized (0.01 to 0.1%) by frequency. This chain uses TRBV6-1 with TRBJ2-5; TCRdb reports TRBD2, a call that lacks DNA to check it against. CDR1 is MNHNS, CDR2 SASEGT, per germline. The CDR3 length is 15 residues. This CDR3 is CASSEDRAGVRTQYF.

This clonotype is classed as medium-sized by frequency. The V call is TRBV30, the J call TRBJ1-6; absent DNA, TCRdb's TRBD1 call cannot be checked. The CDR3 contains 14 residues. Looked up from germline, CDR1 is GTSNPN and CDR2 is SVGIG (reference sequence). The CDR3 here is CAGTSEGEYSPLHF.

J is TRBJ2-1 and V is TRBV24-1; TCRdb calls TRBD1, which cannot be checked without DNA. The CDR3 loop spans 17 amino acids. The V gene's germline CDR1 is KGHDR and CDR2 SFDVKD. CDR3 sequence reads: CATRGQVLDRSYNEQFF.

This clonotype counts as medium-sized by frequency. The rearrangement links TRBV30 to TRBJ2-3; absent DNA, TCRdb's TRBD2 call cannot be checked. The germline CDR1 and CDR2 sequences are GTSNPN and SVGIG (reference sequence). The length of the CDR3 is 14 residues. The CDR3 is CAWSVAGGTDTQYF.

In terms of frequency, this clonotype is medium-sized. This rearrangement joins TRBV6-1 to TRBJ1-2. CDR3 size: 11 residues. Germline loops: CDR1 MNHNS, CDR2 SASEGT. This chain's CDR3 is CASSVSEGYTF.

This clonotype is identified as medium-sized (0.01 to 0.1%) from frequency. The chain has TRBV18 and TRBJ2-5; there is no DNA to check the TCRdb D call of TRBD2. Per the germline V gene, CDR1 is KGHSH and CDR2 is LQKENI. The CDR3 totals 16 residues. The CDR3 sequence: CASSPPAGRASETQYF.

This chain uses TRBV5-1 with TRBJ2-5; TCRdb outputs TRBD2, but without DNA this stays unchecked. Per the germline V gene, CDR1 is SGHRS and CDR2 is YFSETQ. CDR3 size: 15 residues. The CDR3 region is CASSSGLAGGETQYF.

The chain is built from TRBV6-1 and TRBJ2-3; TCRdb indicates TRBD1, and absent DNA this call remains unverified. Germline V CDR1 and CDR2: MNHNS, SASEGT. The CDR3 length is 16 residues. CDR3 sequence: CASSLSGTTIPDTQYF.

The chain links TRBV12-3 or TRBV12-4 to TRBJ1-5; with no DNA, the TCRdb D assignment of TRBD1 cannot be verified. The CDR3 runs 16 residues. CDR3 protein: CASSFEGGLGNQPQHF.